The 20 T cell receptor beta chains below were found in one sample sequenced in a study of blood T cells in healthy people across ages. Combining a sample-barcoded 5' primer with a J-beta primer mix, a second PCR ran for roughly 7 to 12 cycles. Each CDR3 protein gets one entry after TCRdb re-called the 5' RACE reads with MiXCR. The sample includes fewer than 900,000 distinct CDR3 sequences, roughly two fifths of them seen just once. Sequencing input: blood. The receptors derive from a woman aged 60-75 years in good health.

J is TRBJ2-1 and V is TRBV20-1; no reliable D call. The CDR3 is made up of 15 amino acids. In germline, CDR1 is DFQATT, CDR2 SNEGSKA (reference sequence). Trimming removed 3 bases from V and 8 bases from J, with 20 bases in between. The CDR3 nucleotides read TGCAGTGCTAGTTACCGAGGTTTGGGATACGATGAGCAGTTCTTC. Its translation: CSASYRGLGYDEQFF.

The rearrangement uses TRBV7-9 and TRBJ2-7, with D unresolved. The V and J ends lost 5 bases and 6 bases respectively, with 8 bases between them. Germline V gene data show CDR1 as SEHNR and CDR2 as FQNEAQ (reference sequence). CDR3 size: 11 residues. CDR3 coding DNA: TGTGCCAGCAGCAACAGACTCGAGCAGTACTTC. Translated: CASSNRLEQYF.

To note about this clonotype: This could be a read error, since a much larger clone is one nucleotide away. This chain joins TRBV4-1 and TRBJ2-3; D might be TRBD2 (7 bases). The CDR3 sequence is 14 residues long. The germline V gene encodes CDR1 MGHRA and CDR2 YSYEKL. The CDR3 bases are TGCGCCAGCAGCCAAGACGGGGGGCGAGATACGCGGTATTTT. Protein product: CASSQDGGRDTRYF.

The chain employs TRBV6-1 and TRBJ2-7; D possibly corresponds to TRBD1 (6 bases). Judging by the DNA end, TRBJ2-5 fits better; the J call may be wrong. The CDR3 is made up of 13 amino acids. The germline V gene encodes CDR1 MNHNS and CDR2 SASEGT. The CDR3 bases are TGTGCCAGCACCTCACGGCAGGGGGAGACCCAGTACTTC. This encodes CASTSRQGETQYF.

The V gene is TRBV10-1, the J gene TRBJ2-2, with 8 bases aligning to TRBD2. The CDR3 is 15 amino acids. Trimming cost V 4 bases and J 6 bases; bases outside gene matches: 7. From germline, CDR1 is WNHNN and CDR2 SYGVQD (reference sequence). The CDR3 region has the DNA TGCGCCAGCAGTGGCACTAGCGGTACCGCCGGGGAGCTGTTTTTT. It is translated as CASSGTSGTAGELFF.

This clonotype was detected only a few times. This sequence joins TRBV4-3 and TRBJ2-7, with D possibly TRBD1 on 5 matching bases. CDR3 length: 14 residues. V shed 0 bases and J shed 5 bases, with 11 bases lying between them. The germline V gene has CDR1 LGHNA and CDR2 YSLEER. The CDR3 region is CASSQESAGHEQYF. The DNA of the CDR3 is TGCGCCAGCAGCCAAGAAAGTGCAGGGCACGAGCAGTACTTC.

The chain employs TRBV14 and TRBJ2-7; TRBD2 is a possible D gene (5 bases). The J call is uncertain, as TRBJ2-5 better fits the DNA end. The CDR3 sequence is 14 residues long. CDR1 is SGHDN, CDR2 FVKESK, per germline. CDR3 region: CASSQGTLVGTQYF. CDR3 nucleotides: TGTGCCAGCAGCCAAGGGACTCTCGTGGGGACCCAGTACTTC.

This clonotype appeared a few times. CDR3 residues: CASSVTSSGGAIYNEQFF. The CDR3 DNA reads as TGTGCCAGCAGCGTAACGAGTAGCGGGGGGGCAATTTACAATGAGCAGTTCTTC. V and J are TRBV7-2 and TRBJ2-1; TRBD2 agrees at 11 bases. J gave up 4 bases and V 5 bases, and 13 bases lay outside the gene matches. The CDR3 has 18 residues. Germline CDR1 reads SGHTA; CDR2 reads FQGNSA.

The genes are TRBV12-3 or TRBV12-4 and TRBJ2-3, with 11 bases fitting TRBD2. There are 15 residues in the CDR3. J lost 4 bases, V lost 5 bases, and 5 bases had no gene match. DNA of the CDR3: TGTGCCAGCAGTAGACTAGCGGGGAGATCAGATACGCAGTATTTT. Encoded protein: CASSRLAGRSDTQYF.

This clonotype was found a few times. Compared with germline, one end of the junction differs, possibly owing to a read error. This chain uses TRBV12-3 or TRBV12-4 with TRBJ2-7, with 10 bases matching TRBD2. The CDR3 loop spans 15 amino acids. In DNA, the CDR3 is TGTACCAGCACCCTCGCTAGCGGGGGAACCTACGAGCAGTACTTC. This gives the protein CTSTLASGGTYEQYF.

The chain has TRBV3-1 and TRBJ2-1; 8 bases match TRBD1. The J call may be faulty, since TRBJ2-7 better matches the DNA end. This CDR3 is built from 16 residues. Germline loops: CDR1 LGHDT, CDR2 YNNKEL (reference sequence). The CDR3 coding sequence is TGTGCCAGCAGCCCCAGCCAGGGGGCGGACTACAATGAGCAGTACTTC. This encodes CASSPSQGADYNEQYF.

The sample holds many counts of this clonotype. The gene calls are TRBV4-2 and TRBJ2-5, with D maybe TRBD2 (6 bases). V lost 3 bases and J lost 4, with 15 bases in between. The germline V gene encodes CDR1 LGHNA and CDR2 YNFKEQ. This CDR3 has 15 residues. CDR3 protein: CASSQGGGTRETQYF. CDR3 DNA sequence: TGTGCCAGCAGCCAGGGGGGAGGCACAAGAGAGACCCAGTACTTC.

This clonotype was recorded many times. The chain carries TRBV12-3 or TRBV12-4 and TRBJ1-2; 11 bases are shared with TRBD1. The CDR3 has 13 residues. Trimming cost V 6 bases and J 6 bases; bases outside gene matches: 3. CDR3 amino acids: CASSRTGGDGYTF. As DNA, the CDR3 is TGTGCCAGCAGCCGGACAGGGGGCGATGGCTACACCTTC.

The rearrangement joins TRBV28 to TRBJ2-7, with a tentative D call TRBD2 (5 bases). In germline, CDR1 is MDHEN, CDR2 SYDVKM. V shed 7 bases and J shed 0 bases, with 10 bases lying between them. There are 13 residues in the CDR3. The CDR3 nucleotides are TGTGCCAGCATATCCGGGATCTCCTACGAGCAGTACTTC. Protein sequence: CASISGISYEQYF.

The chain links TRBV5-1 to TRBJ2-5; 9 nucleotides align to TRBD1. Germline V gene lookup returns CDR1 SGHRS and CDR2 YFSETQ. The CDR3 spans 14 residues. V was pared by 3 bases and J by 1 base, with 1 base of the junction left unmatched. The CDR3 loop is CASSWDRAQETQYF. As DNA, the CDR3 is TGCGCCAGCAGCTGGGACAGGGCCCAAGAGACCCAGTACTTC.

The chain is built from TRBV25-1 and TRBJ1-5, with D maybe TRBD1 (6 bases). This CDR3 is built from 14 residues. Germline V gene sequence: CDR1 MGHDK, CDR2 SYGVNS. Deletions cut 3 bases from V and 7 bases from J, with 13 bases between. The CDR3 DNA sequence: TGTGCCAGCAGTGATTACAGGGAGGACCAGCCCCAGCATTTT. Translation: CASSDYREDQPQHF.

This clonotype was counted at least ten times. The V and J genes are TRBV7-9 and TRBJ2-7; 7 bases agree with TRBD1. This CDR3 contains 14 residues. Per germline, CDR1 SEHNR and CDR2 FQNEAQ (reference sequence). The V and J ends lost 3 bases and 6 bases, in that order; junction bases with no gene match: 8. The CDR3 DNA follows: TGTGCCAGCAGCTTTGGGCAGGGGGTCGGCGAGCAGTACTTC. Protein product: CASSFGQGVGEQYF. The variable domain in full, with the rest retrieved from reference TRBV7-9 and TRBJ2-7, is DTGVSQNPRHKITKRGQNVTFRCDPISEHNRLYWYRQTLGQGPEFLTYFQNEAQLEKSRLLSDRFSAERPKGSFSTLEIQRTEQGDSAMYLCASSFGQGVGEQYFGPGTRLTVT.

This clonotype turned up a few times. The chain recombines TRBV18 with TRBJ2-5, with 10 bases lining up with TRBD1. The end of the DNA fits TRBJ2-7 better, so the J call may be wrong. CDR3 length equals 14 residues. Germline V gene sequence: CDR1 KGHSH, CDR2 LQKENI. The CDR3 is CASSTGTGAREQYF. The DNA for the CDR3 is TGTGCCAGCTCAACCGGGACAGGGGCGCGCGAGCAGTACTTC.

The V and J genes are TRBV7-3 and TRBJ2-1; 10 positions agree with TRBD2. Germline CDR1 is SGHTA and CDR2 is FQGTGA. V was clipped by 1 base and J by 7 bases; unmatched bases: 4. The CDR3 totals 15 residues. DNA for the CDR3: TGTGCCAGCAGCTTAAATAGCGGGGGGAGTAATGAGCAGTTCTTC. Amino acid sequence: CASSLNSGGSNEQFF.

The table lists this clonotype with many counts. The chain carries TRBV20-1 and TRBJ2-1, with TRBD2 as a possible D gene (7 bases). Germline CDR1 and CDR2: DFQATT and SNEGSKA (reference sequence). V was trimmed by 6 bases and J by 7 bases, leaving 13 bases between them. This CDR3 is built from 12 residues. CDR3 protein: CSAAKGGNEQFF. The CDR3 coding sequence is TGCAGTGCCGCCAAGGGGGGGAATGAGCAGTTCTTC.